In its sample, the clone carrying this T cell receptor beta chain was seen a few times. Antigen unknown. This sample is part of a study of T cells in Graves' hyperthyroidism and ophthalmopathy. Study-wide results and caveats: A model of 13 V-J features distinguished ophthalmopathy from stable hyperthyroidism.

From RNA transcripts, TCR beta CDR3 regions were amplified. An initial round of RT-PCR targeting the TCR CDR3 relied on the HTBI primer set. TCRdb fed the multiplex PCR reads into MiXCR, producing one record per CDR3 protein. The data show hundreds of thousands of distinct CDR3 sequences, 20% seen once. CDR1 and CDR2 (germline): MDHEN, SYDVKM. V lost 4 bases and J lost 0, with 10 bases in between. This CDR3 contains 14 residues. The rearrangement links TRBV28 to TRBJ2-7; D remains ambiguous. The TCR sequence derives from a man in his thirties or forties with Graves' ophthalmopathy. Material for sequencing was blood. CDR3 protein: CASSWLSSSYEQYF. The DNA of the CDR3 is TGTGCCAGCAGTTGGCTATCAAGCTCCTACGAGCAGTACTTC.